These T cell receptor beta chains were read from a single sample in a study of CD8 T cells in Susac syndrome. TCRdb reanalysed the immunoSEQ multiplex PCR reads using MiXCR and keeps one entry per CDR3 protein. The sample consists of some 170,000 distinct CDR3 sequences, approximately 94% of them appearing once. The sequenced material came from CD4+ T cells from PBMCs. The receptors come from a human donor in good health. CDR3s include the opening cysteine and the closing phenylalanine or tryptophan. Fields, in order: J gene, V gene, CDR3 protein.

J: TRBJ2-1
V: TRBV12-3/TRBV12-4
CDR3: CASSSTGTSGLREFF

J: TRBJ1-5
V: TRBV30
CDR3: CALTEGRNQPQHF

J: TRBJ2-3
V: TRBV30
CDR3: CAWRADRVADTQYF

J: TRBJ2-5
V: TRBV30
CDR3: CAWSIASETQYF

J: TRBJ1-5
V: TRBV20-1
CDR3: CSARVERPGDVQPQHF

J: TRBJ2-3
V: TRBV13
CDR3: CASSPRPLTFTDTQYF

J: TRBJ2-5
V: TRBV29-1
CDR3: CSGAVSWNFETQYF

J: TRBJ1-3
V: TRBV20-1
CDR3: CSAREPGSGNTIYF

J: TRBJ1-4
V: TRBV20-1
CDR3: CSARWDEKLFF

J: TRBJ1-4
V: TRBV7-9
CDR3: CASSLDGTRDEKLFF

J: TRBJ2-7
V: TRBV28
CDR3: CASSLNWLAEYEQYF

J: TRBJ1-1
V: TRBV20-1
CDR3: CSAPLPGANTEAFF

J: TRBJ2-7
V: TRBV28
CDR3: CASSPPPTSGSAEQYF

J: TRBJ2-3
V: TRBV9
CDR3: CASSPATSRPRDTQYF

J: TRBJ2-7
V: TRBV27
CDR3: CASSITSPRGGRFHEQYF

J: TRBJ2-7
V: TRBV28
CDR3: CASRQGAMDEQYF

J: TRBJ2-7
V: TRBV20-1
CDR3: CSASRGGTREQYF

J: TRBJ1-1
V: TRBV19
CDR3: CASSSLGSTEAFF

J: TRBJ2-7
V: TRBV2
CDR3: CASRGTRTYEQYF

J: TRBJ2-3
V: TRBV6-2/TRBV6-3
CDR3: CASSLPRLAADTQYF

J: TRBJ2-5
V: TRBV18
CDR3: CASSPPAGAETQYF

J: TRBJ1-5
V: TRBV15
CDR3: CATSRDRSNQPQHF

J: TRBJ1-1
V: TRBV29-1
CDR3: CSVEANMNTEAFF

J: TRBJ2-5
V: TRBV27
CDR3: CASSFRFGTQETQYF

J: TRBJ2-1
V: TRBV9
CDR3: CASSPIGVAGADEQFF

J: TRBJ2-7
V: TRBV29-1
CDR3: CSVEDGGDEQYF

J: TRBJ1-4
V: TRBV29-1
CDR3: CSVGTTTNEKLFF

J: TRBJ2-5
V: TRBV30
CDR3: CAWSPLANQETQYF

J: TRBJ2-5
V: TRBV7-2
CDR3: CASSLVRGGRETQYF

J: TRBJ1-1
V: TRBV7-2
CDR3: CASSIQPNTEAFF

J: TRBJ1-2
V: TRBV29-1
CDR3: CSVNDRGDYGYTF

J: TRBJ2-1
V: TRBV9
CDR3: CASSLPGQGIGEQFF

J: TRBJ2-2
V: TRBV6-2/TRBV6-3
CDR3: CASSRRTSGANTGELFF

J: TRBJ2-1
V: TRBV15
CDR3: CATSRDLGASSYNEQFF

J: TRBJ1-2
V: TRBV20-1
CDR3: CSARDAGPGGGYTF

J: TRBJ1-2
V: TRBV9
CDR3: CASSAAGRGYDGYTF

J: TRBJ2-1
V: TRBV4-2
CDR3: CASSQGTSGEQFF

J: TRBJ2-7
V: TRBV2
CDR3: CASSGDRGPYEQYF

J: TRBJ1-1
V: TRBV29-1
CDR3: CSAESTGAHTEAFF

J: TRBJ2-7
V: TRBV15
CDR3: CATSAGDRNSYEQYF

J: TRBJ2-7
V: TRBV20-1
CDR3: CSANKQGLTYEQYF

J: TRBJ1-4
V: TRBV30
CDR3: CAWTTGGTNEKLFF

J: TRBJ2-3
V: TRBV12-3/TRBV12-4
CDR3: CASKWDGDTQYF

J: TRBJ2-1
V: TRBV29-1
CDR3: CSVGVSSYNEQFF

J: TRBJ2-1
V: TRBV7-2
CDR3: CASSFSTSVSNEQFF

J: TRBJ2-5
V: TRBV6-2/TRBV6-3
CDR3: CASRLTTRETQYF

J: TRBJ2-5
V: TRBV29-1
CDR3: CSVVGEGETQYF